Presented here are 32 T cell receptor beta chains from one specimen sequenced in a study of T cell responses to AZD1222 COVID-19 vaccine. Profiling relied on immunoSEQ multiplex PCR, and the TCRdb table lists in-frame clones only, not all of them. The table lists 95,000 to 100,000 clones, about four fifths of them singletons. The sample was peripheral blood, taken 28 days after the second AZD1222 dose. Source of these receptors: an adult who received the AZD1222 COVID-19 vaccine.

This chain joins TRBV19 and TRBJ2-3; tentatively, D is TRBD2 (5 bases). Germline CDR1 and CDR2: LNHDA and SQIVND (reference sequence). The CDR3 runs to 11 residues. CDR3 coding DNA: TGTACCGTCAAGGGCGGGGATACGCAGTATTTT. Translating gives CTVKGGDTQYF.

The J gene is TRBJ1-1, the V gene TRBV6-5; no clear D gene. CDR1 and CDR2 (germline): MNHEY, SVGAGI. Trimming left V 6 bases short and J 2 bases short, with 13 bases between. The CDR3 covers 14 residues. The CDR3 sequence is CASSLLASNTEAFF. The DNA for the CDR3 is TGTGCCAGCAGCCTCCTTGCCAGTAACACTGAAGCTTTCTTT.

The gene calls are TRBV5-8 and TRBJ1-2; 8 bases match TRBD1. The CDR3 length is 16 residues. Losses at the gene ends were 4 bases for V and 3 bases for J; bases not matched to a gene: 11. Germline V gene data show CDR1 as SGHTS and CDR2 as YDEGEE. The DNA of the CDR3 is TGTGCCAGCAGCCTAATCTCCGGGACAGGCGACTATGGCTACACCTTC. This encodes CASSLISGTGDYGYTF.

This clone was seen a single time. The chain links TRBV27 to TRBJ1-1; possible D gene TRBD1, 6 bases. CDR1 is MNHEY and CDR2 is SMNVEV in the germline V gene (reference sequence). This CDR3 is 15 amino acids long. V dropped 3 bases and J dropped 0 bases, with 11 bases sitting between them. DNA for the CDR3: TGTGCCAGCAGTTTCACGGGGGGGCTGAACACTGAAGCTTTCTTT. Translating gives CASSFTGGLNTEAFF.

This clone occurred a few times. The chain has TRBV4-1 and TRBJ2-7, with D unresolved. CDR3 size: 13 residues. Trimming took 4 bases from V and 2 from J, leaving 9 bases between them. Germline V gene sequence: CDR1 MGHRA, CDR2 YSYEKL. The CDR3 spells CASSLGGPYEQYF. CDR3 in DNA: TGCGCCAGCAGCCTTGGCGGCCCCTACGAGCAGTACTTC.

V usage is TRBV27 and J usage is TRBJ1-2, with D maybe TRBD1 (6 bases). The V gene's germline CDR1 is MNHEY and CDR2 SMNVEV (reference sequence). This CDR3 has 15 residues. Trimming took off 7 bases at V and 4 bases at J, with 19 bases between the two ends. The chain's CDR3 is CASKGNFGTTYGYTF. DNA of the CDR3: TGTGCCAGCAAGGGGAACTTCGGGACAACCTATGGCTACACCTTC.

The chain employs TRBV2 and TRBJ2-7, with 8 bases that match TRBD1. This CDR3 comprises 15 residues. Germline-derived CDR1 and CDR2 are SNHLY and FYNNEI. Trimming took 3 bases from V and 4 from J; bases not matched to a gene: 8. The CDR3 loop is CASSDEDRANYEQYF. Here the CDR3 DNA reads TGTGCCAGCAGTGATGAGGACAGGGCCAATTACGAGCAGTACTTC.

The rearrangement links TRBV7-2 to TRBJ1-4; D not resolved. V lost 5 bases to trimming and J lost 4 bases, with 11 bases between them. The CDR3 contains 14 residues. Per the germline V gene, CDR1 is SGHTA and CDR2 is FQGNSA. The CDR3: CASSPTWNNEKLFF. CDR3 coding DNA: TGTGCCAGCAGCCCGACCTGGAATAATGAAAAACTGTTTTTT.

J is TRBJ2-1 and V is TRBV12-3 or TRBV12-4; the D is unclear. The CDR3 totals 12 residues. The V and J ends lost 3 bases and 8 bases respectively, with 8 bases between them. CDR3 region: CASSLLAHEQFF. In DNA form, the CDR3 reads TGTGCCAGCAGTTTGTTGGCGCATGAGCAGTTCTTC.

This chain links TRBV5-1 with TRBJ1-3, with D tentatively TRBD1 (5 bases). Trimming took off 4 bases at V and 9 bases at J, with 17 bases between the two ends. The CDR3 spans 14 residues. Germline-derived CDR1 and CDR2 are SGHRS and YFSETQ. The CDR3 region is CASSAGTVRSTIYF. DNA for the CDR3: TGCGCCAGCAGCGCTGGGACCGTTCGCAGCACCATATATTTT.

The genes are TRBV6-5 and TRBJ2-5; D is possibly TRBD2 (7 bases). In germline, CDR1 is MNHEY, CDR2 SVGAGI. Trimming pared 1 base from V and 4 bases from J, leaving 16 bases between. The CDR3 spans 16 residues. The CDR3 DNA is TGTGCCAGCAGTTACTTTGCGGGAGAAGGGGGAGAGACCCAGTACTTC. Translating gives CASSYFAGEGGETQYF.

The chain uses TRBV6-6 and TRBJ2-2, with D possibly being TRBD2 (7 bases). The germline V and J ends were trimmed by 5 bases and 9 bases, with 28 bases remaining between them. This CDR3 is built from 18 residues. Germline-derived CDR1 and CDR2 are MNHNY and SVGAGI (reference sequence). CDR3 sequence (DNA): TGTGCCAGCAGTCCCGGGGGGCGGGAGACCCACTCATTTAGGGAGCTGTTTTTT. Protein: CASSPGGRETHSFRELFF.

CDR3 protein: CASSSLGEGSYGYTF. The CDR3 DNA reads TGTGCCAGCAGTTCACTAGGGGAAGGTAGCTATGGCTACACCTTC. The rearrangement joins TRBV6-5 to TRBJ1-2; a possible D gene is TRBD1 (5 bases). V lost 4 bases and J lost 4, with 16 bases in between. The CDR3 extends over 15 amino acids. The germline V gene encodes CDR1 MNHEY and CDR2 SVGAGI.

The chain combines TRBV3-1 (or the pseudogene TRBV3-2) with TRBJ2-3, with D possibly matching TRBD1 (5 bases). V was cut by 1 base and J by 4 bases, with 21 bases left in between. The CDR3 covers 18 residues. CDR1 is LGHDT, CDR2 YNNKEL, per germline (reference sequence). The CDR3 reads CASSQAVIGAKGADTQYF. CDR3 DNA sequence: TGTGCCAGCAGCCAAGCGGTAATTGGAGCGAAAGGGGCAGATACGCAGTATTTT.

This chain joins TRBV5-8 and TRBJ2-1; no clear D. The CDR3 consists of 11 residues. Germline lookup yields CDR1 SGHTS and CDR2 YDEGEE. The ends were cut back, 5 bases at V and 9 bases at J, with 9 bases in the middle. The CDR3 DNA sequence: TGTGCCAGCAGTGGTGTGGGTGAGCAGTTCTTC. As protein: CASSGVGEQFF.

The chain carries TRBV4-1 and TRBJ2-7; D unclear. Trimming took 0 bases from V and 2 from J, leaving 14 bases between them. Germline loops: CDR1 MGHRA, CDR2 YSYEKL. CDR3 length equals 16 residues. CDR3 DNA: TGCGCCAGCAGCCAAGAAACACCCTTGGGGACCTACGAGCAGTACTTC. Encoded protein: CASSQETPLGTYEQYF.

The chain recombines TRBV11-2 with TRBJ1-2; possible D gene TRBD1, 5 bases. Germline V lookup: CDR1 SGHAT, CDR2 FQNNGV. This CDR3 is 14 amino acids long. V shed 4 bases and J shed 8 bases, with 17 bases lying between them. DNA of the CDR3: TGTGCCAGCAGCTCTTCGACAGCCCGGGTGGGCTACACCTTC. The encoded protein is CASSSSTARVGYTF.

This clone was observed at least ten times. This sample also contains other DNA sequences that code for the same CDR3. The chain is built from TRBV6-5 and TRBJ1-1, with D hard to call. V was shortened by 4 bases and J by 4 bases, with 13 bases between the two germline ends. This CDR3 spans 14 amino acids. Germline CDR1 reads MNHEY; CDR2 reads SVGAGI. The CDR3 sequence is CASSLSGTSTEAFF. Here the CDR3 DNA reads TGTGCCAGCAGTTTGTCGGGAACTAGCACTGAAGCTTTCTTT.

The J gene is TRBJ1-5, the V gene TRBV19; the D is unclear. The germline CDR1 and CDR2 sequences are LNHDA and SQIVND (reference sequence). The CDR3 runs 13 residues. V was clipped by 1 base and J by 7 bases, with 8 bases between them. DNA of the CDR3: TGTGCCAGTAGTATAGGGGGAAGGCAGCCCCAGCATTTT. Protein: CASSIGGRQPQHF.

In nucleotides, the CDR3 is TGTGCCAGCAGACAGTCCCCGGACAGCCATCAGCCCCAGCATTTT. Residues: CASRQSPDSHQPQHF. The chain couples TRBV6-5 to TRBJ1-5; weak D call: TRBD1 (6 bases). This CDR3 spans 15 amino acids. The V gene's germline CDR1 is MNHEY and CDR2 SVGAGI. V gave up 6 bases and J gave up 5 bases, with 17 bases separating them.

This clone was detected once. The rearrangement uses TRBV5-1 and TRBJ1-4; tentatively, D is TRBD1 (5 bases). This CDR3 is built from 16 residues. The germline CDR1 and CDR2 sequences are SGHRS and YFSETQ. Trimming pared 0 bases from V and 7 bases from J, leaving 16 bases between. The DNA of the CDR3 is TGCGCCAGCAGCTTGGCAACAGGCCGGGGTAGTGAAAAACTGTTTTTT. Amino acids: CASSLATGRGSEKLFF.

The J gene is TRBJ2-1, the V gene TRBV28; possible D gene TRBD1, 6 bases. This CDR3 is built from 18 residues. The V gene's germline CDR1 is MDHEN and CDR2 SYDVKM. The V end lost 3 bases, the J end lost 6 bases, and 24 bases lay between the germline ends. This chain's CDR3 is CASSFYLRGRGQGNEQFF. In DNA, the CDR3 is TGTGCCAGCAGTTTCTACTTGAGGGGCAGGGGTCAGGGCAATGAGCAGTTCTTC.

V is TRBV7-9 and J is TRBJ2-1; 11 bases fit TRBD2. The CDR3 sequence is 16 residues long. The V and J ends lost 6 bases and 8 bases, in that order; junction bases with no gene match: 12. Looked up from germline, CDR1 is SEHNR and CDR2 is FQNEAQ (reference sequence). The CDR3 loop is CASSLYTSGSSDEQFF. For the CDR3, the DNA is TGTGCCAGCAGTTTATACACTAGCGGGAGTTCTGATGAGCAGTTCTTC.

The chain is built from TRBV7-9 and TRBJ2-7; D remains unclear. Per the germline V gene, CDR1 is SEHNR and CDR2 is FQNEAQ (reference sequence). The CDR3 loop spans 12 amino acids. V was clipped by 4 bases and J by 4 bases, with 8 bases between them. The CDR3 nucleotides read TGTGCCAGCAGCTACCTATTTTACGAGCAGTACTTC. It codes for CASSYLFYEQYF.

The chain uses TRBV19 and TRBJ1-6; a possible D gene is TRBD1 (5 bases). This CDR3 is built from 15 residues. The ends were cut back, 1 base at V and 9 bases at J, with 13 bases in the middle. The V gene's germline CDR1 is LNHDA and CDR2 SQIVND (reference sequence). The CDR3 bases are TGTGCCAGTAGTATAGGTATCCAGGGAGGTTCACCCCTCCACTTT. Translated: CASSIGIQGGSPLHF.

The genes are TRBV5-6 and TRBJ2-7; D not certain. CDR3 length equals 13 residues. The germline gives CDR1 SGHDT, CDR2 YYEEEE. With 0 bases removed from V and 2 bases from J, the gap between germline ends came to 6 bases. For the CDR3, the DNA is TGTGCCAGCAGCTTGGTGAACACCTACGAGCAGTACTTC. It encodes CASSLVNTYEQYF.

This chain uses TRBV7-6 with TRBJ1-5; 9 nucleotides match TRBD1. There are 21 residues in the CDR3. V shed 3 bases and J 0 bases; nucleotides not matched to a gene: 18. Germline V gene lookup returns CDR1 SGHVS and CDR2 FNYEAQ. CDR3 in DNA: TGTGCCAGCAGCTTGGACAGACAGGGGGAACGACCAAAGAATAGCAATCAGCCCCAGCATTTT. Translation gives CASSLDRQGERPKNSNQPQHF.

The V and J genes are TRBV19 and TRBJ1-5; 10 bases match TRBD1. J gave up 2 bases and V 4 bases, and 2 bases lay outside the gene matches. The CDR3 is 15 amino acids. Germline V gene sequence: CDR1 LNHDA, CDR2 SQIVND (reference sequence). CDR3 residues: CASSTDRGRNQPQHF. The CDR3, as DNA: TGTGCCAGTAGTACCGACAGGGGGCGCAATCAGCCCCAGCATTTT.

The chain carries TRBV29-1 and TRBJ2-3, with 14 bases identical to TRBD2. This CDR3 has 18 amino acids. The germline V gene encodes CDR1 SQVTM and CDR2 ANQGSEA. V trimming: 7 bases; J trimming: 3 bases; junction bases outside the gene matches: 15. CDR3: CSANPSRLAGGRTDTQYF. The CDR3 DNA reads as TGCAGCGCCAACCCATCTCGACTAGCGGGGGGGCGGACAGATACGCAGTATTTT.

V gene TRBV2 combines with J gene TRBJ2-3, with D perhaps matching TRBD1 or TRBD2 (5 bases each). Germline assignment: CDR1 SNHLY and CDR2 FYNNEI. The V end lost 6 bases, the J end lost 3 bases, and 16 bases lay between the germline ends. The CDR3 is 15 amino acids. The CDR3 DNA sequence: TGTGCCAGCAGGGAGATGTCGGGGCCTACAGATACGCAGTATTTT. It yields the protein CASREMSGPTDTQYF.

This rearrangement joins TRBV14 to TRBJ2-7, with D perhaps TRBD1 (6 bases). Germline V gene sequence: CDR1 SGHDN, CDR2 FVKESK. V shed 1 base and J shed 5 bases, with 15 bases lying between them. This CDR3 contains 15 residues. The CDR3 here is CASSQVLTGSDEQYF. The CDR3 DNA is TGTGCCAGCAGCCAAGTCCTCACAGGGAGCGACGAGCAGTACTTC.

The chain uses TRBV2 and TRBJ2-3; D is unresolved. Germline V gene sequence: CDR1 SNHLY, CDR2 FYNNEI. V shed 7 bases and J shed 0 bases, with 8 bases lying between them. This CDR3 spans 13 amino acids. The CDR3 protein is CASNWGSTDTQYF. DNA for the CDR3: TGTGCCAGCAATTGGGGTAGCACAGATACGCAGTATTTT. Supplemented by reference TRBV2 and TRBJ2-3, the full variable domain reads EPEVTQTPSHQVTQMGQEVILRCVPISNHLYFYWYRQILGQKVEFLVSFYNNEISEKSEIFDDQFSVERPDGSNFTLKIRSTKLEDSAMYFCASNWGSTDTQYFGPGTRLTVL.